The source of this T cell receptor (beta chain) is a study of cytomegalovirus exposure and HLA in healthy donors. After removal of 0 bases from V and 3 bases from J, the junction contained 3 bases not matched to a gene. The CDR3 has 16 residues. Germline CDR1 is SGHRS and CDR2 is YFSETQ. PCR amplification relied on 60 Vbeta primers (plus 13 Jbeta primers). Only in-frame clones appear in the TCRdb table, and some are missing; sequencing was by immunoSEQ multiplex PCR. The sample holds some 190,000 clones; more than 75% are singletons and the top ten take about 3%. The sequenced material came from PBMCs. This rearrangement joins TRBV5-1 to TRBJ2-3; TRBD1 matches 11 bases. This TCR derives from a man aged 40-49 years in good health and CMV-seropositive. CDR3 bases: TGCGCCAGCAGCTTGGCCGGGACAGGGGGGACAGATACGCAGTATTTT. Amino acid sequence: CASSLAGTGGTDTQYF.